This TCR beta chain was identified during a study of blood T cell repertoires in COVID-19 (dated by TCRdb to about 2020). About the investigation overall: Samples from collaborators originated in the United States, Italy and Spain and spanned both the acute and convalescent phases of COVID-19. The samples were drawn from the first 160 participants of the ongoing ImmuneRACE study and from over 950 subjects provided by 6 global collaborators. Nearly every sample came with metadata listing a de-identified subject ID, COVID-19 status, age in years and sex. The repertoires were released in a freely available public database intended as a resource for research on the immune response to SARS-CoV-2. Subjects who had been exposed to COVID-19, were actively infected with it, or had recovered from it provided the deeply sampled blood TCRbeta repertoires that made up the dataset. Where available, HLA class I and class II types were obtained from metadata supplied by the sample provider rather than from assay-based typing. The material from the prospective study consisted of cDNA or gDNA derived from T cells, B-cell-depleted T cells, or PBMCs.

Overall study outcomes, separate from this receptor: The amount of clinical and demographic metadata varied by source and participant and was provided uncurated.

Reading the germline V gene (reference sequence) gives CDR1 SEHNR and CDR2 FQNEAQ. The CDR3, cysteine through phenylalanine, is 17 amino acids long. Just CDR3 DNA is preserved here, 51 bases in frame from base 1. The germline V and J ends show losses of 4 bases and 5 bases respectively, and no gene match explains 12 bases of the junction. Collaborating institutions collected whole blood in K2EDTA tubes following their own protocols. For TCRbeta analysis, collaborator samples were shipped as frozen whole blood, as isolated PBMCs, or as DNA extracted from either sample type. About this clone itself: No cognate antigen has been identified for it. No much larger clonotype is one base removed from it; base qualities were not supplied.

The immunoSEQ Assay, a bias-controlled multiplex PCR, was used to amplify TCRbeta CDR3 regions from genomic DNA. Regarding the original processing steps: The number of nucleated cells in each sample was estimated by amplification of reference gene primers within the assay. To quantify the absolute abundance of each unique TCRbeta CDR3 rearrangement, sequence reads were collapsed and filtered. For each sample, productive Simpson clonality was calculated by taking the square root of Simpson's diversity index across productive rearrangements. Entries here come from immuneACCESS through TCRdb and include only in-frame sequences with V and J called. Some clones fail to appear in such tables; in the studies checked, an unresolved V gene covers under half of the shortfall, and the cause of the remainder is unknown. V, J and clone size are those of that table, while D and trimming were read from the DNA. Within this sample are about 74,000 clones, with 84% of them counted one time only. Together, the top ten hold under 15% of the sample.

This sequence originates from a human donor in a cohort sampled during active COVID-19. The sequenced material came from peripheral blood. The sequence links TRBV7-9 to TRBJ2-1; TRBD1 matches 9 bases in the middle. The CDR3: CASSSTPGTGSNNEQFF. The nucleotides are TGTGCCAGCAGCTCGACACCCGGGACAGGGTCTAACAATGAGCAGTTCTTC.